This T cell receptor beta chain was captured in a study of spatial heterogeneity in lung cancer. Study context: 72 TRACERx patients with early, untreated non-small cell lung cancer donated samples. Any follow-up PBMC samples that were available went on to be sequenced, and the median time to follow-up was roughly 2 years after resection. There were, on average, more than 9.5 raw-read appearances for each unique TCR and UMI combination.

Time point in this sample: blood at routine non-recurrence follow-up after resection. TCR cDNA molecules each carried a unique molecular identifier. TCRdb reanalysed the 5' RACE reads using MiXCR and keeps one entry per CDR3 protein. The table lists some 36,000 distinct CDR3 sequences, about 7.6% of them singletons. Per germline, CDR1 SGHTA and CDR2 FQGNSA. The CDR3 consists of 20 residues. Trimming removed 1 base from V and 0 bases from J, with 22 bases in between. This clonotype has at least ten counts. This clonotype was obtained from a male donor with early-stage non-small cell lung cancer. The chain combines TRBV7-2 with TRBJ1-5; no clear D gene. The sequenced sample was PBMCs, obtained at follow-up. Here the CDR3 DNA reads TGTGCCAGCAGCTTAGGAAAGGTACTTAGGAAGGCGGATAGCAATCAGCCCCAGCATTTT. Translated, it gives CASSLGKVLRKADSNQPQHF.